The next 14 T cell receptor beta chains were all read from a single sample in a study of cytomegalovirus exposure and HLA in healthy donors. Primers for the PCR totalled 60 Vbeta and 13 Jbeta. Only in-frame clones appear in the TCRdb table, and some are missing; sequencing was by immunoSEQ multiplex PCR. This sample has more than 90,000 clones; 69% occur once, and the top ten carry roughly 2.6%. Sequenced: PBMCs. These receptors were obtained from a man aged 50 to 59 in good health and CMV-seronegative.

The rearrangement links TRBV6-1 to TRBJ2-7, with a tentative D call TRBD1 (5 bases). The CDR3 runs 14 residues. Trimming left V 6 bases short and J 0 bases short, with 12 bases between. The germline gives CDR1 MNHNS, CDR2 SASEGT. In DNA form, the CDR3 reads TGTGCCAGCAGGCGGCAGGGCTCCTCCTACGAGCAGTACTTC. It translates to CASRRQGSSYEQYF.

In its sample, this clone was seen a few times. This chain joins TRBV18 and TRBJ2-1, with TRBD2 matching over 10 bases. The CDR3 runs 15 residues. V was clipped by 0 bases and J by 9 bases; unmatched bases: 5. Germline CDR1 reads KGHSH; CDR2 reads LQKENI. CDR3 sequence (DNA): TGTGCCAGCTCACCACCCCTAGCGGGAGTTGGTGAGCAGTTCTTC. Encoded protein: CASSPPLAGVGEQFF. The whole variable domain, filled in from reference TRBV18 and TRBJ2-1, reads NAGVMQNPRHLVRRRGQEARLRCSPMKGHSHVYWYRQLPEEGLKFMVYLQKENIIDESGMPKERFSAEFPKEGPSILRIQQVVRGDSAAYFCASSPPLAGVGEQFFGPGTRLTVL.

The chain combines TRBV5-5 with TRBJ2-7; 11 bases fit TRBD2. With V trimmed by 0 bases and J by 0 bases, 5 bases remained unmatched. This CDR3 has 17 amino acids. Germline loops: CDR1 SGHKS, CDR2 YYEKEE (reference sequence). CDR3 protein: CASSLGGLADSSYEQYV. The CDR3 DNA sequence: TGTGCCAGCAGCTTGGGGGGACTAGCGGACAGCTCCTACGAGCAGTACGTC.

The V and J genes are TRBV28 and TRBJ2-1; 12 positions agree with TRBD2. The germline V gene encodes CDR1 MDHEN and CDR2 SYDVKM. The CDR3 runs 15 residues. The V segment lost 6 bases and the J segment 7 bases; nucleotides outside the gene matches: 7. In DNA, the CDR3 is TGTGCCAGCAGGGGTTCTAGCGGGGGGGCGAATGAGCAGTTCTTC. Amino acids: CASRGSSGGANEQFF.

As concerns this clone: With only one base between it and a far larger clone, this is likely a read error. The chain joins TRBV4-1 to TRBJ2-7, with 9 positions matching TRBD1. V lost 1 base to trimming and J lost 2 bases; unmatched junction nucleotides: 3. CDR1 is MGHRA, CDR2 YSYEKL, per germline. CDR3 length: 15 residues. The CDR3 bases are TGCGCCAGCAGCCAAGTCGGGACAGGGCCCTACGAGCAGTACGTC. Translation: CASSQVGTGPYEQYV.

The chain combines TRBV19 with TRBJ1-5; 10 nucleotides line up with TRBD1. The germline CDR1 and CDR2 sequences are LNHDA and SQIVND (reference sequence). This CDR3 contains 17 residues. With V trimmed by 5 bases and J by 4 bases, 11 bases remained unmatched. Here the CDR3 reads CASSHGQGGRFNQPQHF. The CDR3 nucleotides read TGTGCCAGTAGTCACGGACAGGGGGGGAGGTTTAATCAGCCCCAGCATTTT.

This clone showed up just a few times. CDR3 DNA: TGCGCCAGCAGCTTGGCCGACGGCAGGGGGTTAAACACCGGGGAGCTGTTTTTT. Its translation is CASSLADGRGLNTGELFF. The V call is TRBV5-1, the J call TRBJ2-2; 7 bases map to TRBD1. Per the germline V gene, CDR1 is SGHRS and CDR2 is YFSETQ. V lost 0 bases and J lost 2; bases outside the gene matches: 10. This CDR3 has 18 amino acids.

This sequence joins TRBV6-5 and TRBJ1-4, with 7 bases aligning to TRBD1. CDR1 is MNHEY, CDR2 SVGAGI, per germline. The CDR3 has 15 residues. V trimming: 5 bases; J trimming: 8 bases; junction bases outside the gene matches: 11. CDR3 residues: CASSTTGALIEKLFF. DNA for the CDR3: TGTGCCAGCAGTACTACAGGGGCTTTAATCGAAAAACTGTTTTTT.

The chain recombines TRBV7-2 with TRBJ1-6; D ambiguous. The germline V gene encodes CDR1 SGHTA and CDR2 FQGNSA. Trimming left V 5 bases short and J 6 bases short, with 5 bases between. The CDR3 runs to 12 residues. The CDR3 is CASSLSNSPLHF. The CDR3 DNA is TGTGCCAGCAGCCTCAGTAATTCACCCCTCCACTTT.

The chain uses TRBV30 and TRBJ2-5, with 9 bases that match TRBD2. The J call is doubtful: the DNA matches TRBJ2-7 better. Per the germline V gene, CDR1 is GTSNPN and CDR2 is SVGIG (reference sequence). The CDR3 covers 15 residues. The CDR3 here is CAWSLQLAGHSEQYF. The CDR3 nucleotides read TGTGCCTGGAGCCTCCAACTAGCGGGCCACAGCGAGCAGTACTTC.

Sample share makes this clone medium-sized. The identical CDR3 is also encoded by other nucleotide sequences in the sample. V usage is TRBV7-3 and J usage is TRBJ1-1, with a weak D call TRBD1 (5 bases). The CDR3 runs 14 residues. Between the trimmed V and J ends, which lost 2 bases and 1 base, there was a span of 8 bases. Germline CDR1 and CDR2: SGHTA and FQGTGA. The CDR3 sequence is CASSLLGGNTEAFF. In DNA, the CDR3 is TGTGCCAGCAGCTTACTCGGGGGGAACACTGAAGCTTTCTTT.

V and J are TRBV7-9 and TRBJ1-2; 8 nucleotides agree with TRBD1. After removal of 4 bases from V and 5 bases from J, the junction contained 6 bases not matched to a gene. CDR3 length: 14 amino acids. Germline assignment: CDR1 SEHNR and CDR2 FQNEAQ (reference sequence). The CDR3 nucleotides are TGTGCCAGCAGCTCCCTCGGACAGGGATATGGCTACACCTTC. Translating gives CASSSLGQGYGYTF. The full variable domain, rest sourced from reference TRBV7-9 and TRBJ1-2, is DTGVSQNPRHKITKRGQNVTFRCDPISEHNRLYWYRQTLGQGPEFLTYFQNEAQLEKSRLLSDRFSAERPKGSFSTLEIQRTEQGDSAMYLCASSSLGQGYGYTFGSGTRLTVV.

This clone appeared a few times. The chain carries TRBV5-5 and TRBJ2-6; tentatively, D is TRBD1 (6 bases). CDR3 length: 17 residues. V lost 0 bases to trimming and J lost 0 bases, with 10 bases between them. Per germline, CDR1 SGHKS and CDR2 YYEKEE (reference sequence). The CDR3 DNA is TGTGCCAGCAGCTTGGGACAGGTCCCCTCTGGGGCCAACGTCCTGACTTTC. Protein product: CASSLGQVPSGANVLTF. Variable domain in full (rest from reference TRBV5-5 and TRBJ2-6): DAGVTQSPTHLIKTRGQQVTLRCSPISGHKSVSWYQQVLGQGPQFIFQYYEKEERGRGNFPDRFSARQFPNYSSELNVNALLLGDSALYLCASSLGQVPSGANVLTFGAGSRLTVL.

This clone turned up a few times. The chain is built from TRBV5-4 and TRBJ2-2; TRBD2 might be the D (6 bases). The germline CDR1 and CDR2 sequences are SGHNT and YYREEE (reference sequence). Trimming removed 0 bases from V and 7 bases from J, with 13 bases in between. CDR3 length: 15 amino acids. The CDR3 coding sequence is TGTGCCAGCAGCTTGGAGGGTCTAGCGAACGGGGAGCTGTTTTTT. It codes for CASSLEGLANGELFF.